One and the same sample provided the 24 T cell receptor beta chains below, sequenced in a study of shared clonotypes between healthy human individuals. Naive-designated CD8 cells lacked CD45RO, were positively enriched for CCR7, and omitted terminally differentiated effector memory CD45RA+ cells. Only in-frame clones appear in the TCRdb table, and some are missing; sequencing was by immunoSEQ multiplex PCR. Of about 2 million clones in the sample, just under 95% are singletons; the top ten hold about 1.1%. Sample: naive CD8+ T cells sorted from blood. These receptors were obtained from a man younger than 35 in good health.

The CDR3 reads CASSLGTTQYF. CDR3 nucleotides: TGTGCCAGCAGTTTAGGGACGACCCAGTACTTC. This chain connects TRBV28 to TRBJ2-5; either TRBD1 or TRBD2 may fit D (5 bases each). There are 11 residues in the CDR3. Germline V gene lookup returns CDR1 MDHEN and CDR2 SYDVKM. V lost 2 bases to trimming and J lost 7 bases, with 5 bases between them.

This clone occurred once. The V gene is TRBV4-1, the J gene TRBJ2-5; TRBD1 agrees at 7 bases. Germline assignment: CDR1 MGHRA and CDR2 YSYEKL. The ends lost 0 bases at V and 2 bases at J; junction bases unmatched: 9. The CDR3 sequence is 17 residues long. The CDR3 DNA reads TGCGCCAGCAGCCAAGAAAAGGAAGGGACAGAACAAGAGACCCAGTACTTC. Protein: CASSQEKEGTEQETQYF.

This chain connects TRBV15 to TRBJ1-5; D uncertain. The CDR3 is made up of 14 amino acids. V lost 0 bases, J lost 9 bases, and 12 bases lay in between. CDR1 is LNHNV, CDR2 YYDKDF, per germline (reference sequence). CDR3 amino acids: CATSRDNPPWPQHF. Here the CDR3 DNA reads TGTGCCACCAGCAGAGATAACCCTCCGTGGCCCCAGCATTTT.

This chain connects TRBV9 to TRBJ2-1; 14 nucleotides align to TRBD2. Germline CDR1 is SGDLS and CDR2 is YYNGEE. The CDR3 is 16 amino acids. The trim removed 6 bases at V and 8 bases at J, leaving 10 bases unmatched. The CDR3 region has the DNA TGTGCCAGCACCCCGCTCCCGGGACTAGCGGGAGATGAGCAGTTCTTC. This translates into CASTPLPGLAGDEQFF.

The chain carries TRBV30 and TRBJ2-3; no reliable D call. CDR1 is GTSNPN and CDR2 is SVGIG in the germline V gene (reference sequence). CDR3 length: 15 amino acids. Between the trimmed V and J ends, which lost 0 bases and 1 base, there was a span of 11 bases. The CDR3 nucleotides are TGTGCCTGGAGTGTCGCGTCGCTCGGCACAGATACGCAGTATTTT. It is translated as CAWSVASLGTDTQYF.

This rearrangement joins TRBV9 to TRBJ1-1; 8 nucleotides agree with TRBD1. V gave up 5 bases and J gave up 4 bases; unmatched junction bases: 7. From germline, CDR1 is SGDLS and CDR2 YYNGEE. This CDR3 contains 14 residues. CDR3 sequence: CASSAGGESTEAFF. The CDR3 DNA reads TGTGCCAGCAGTGCAGGGGGCGAGAGCACTGAAGCTTTCTTT. The variable domain in full, with the rest retrieved from reference TRBV9 and TRBJ1-1, is DSGVTQTPKHLITATGQRVTLRCSPRSGDLSVYWYQQSLDQGLQFLIQYYNGEERAKGNILERFSAQQFPDLHSELNLSSLELGDSALYFCASSAGGESTEAFFGQGTRLTVV.

The chain carries TRBV7-8 and TRBJ2-7, with TRBD2 as a possible D gene (7 bases). Germline values: CDR1 SGHVS, CDR2 FQNEAQ. Trimming shortened V by 8 bases and J by 4 bases, and 15 bases separated the two germline ends. The CDR3 runs 13 residues. CDR3 residues: CASGAGARYEQYF. CDR3 bases: TGTGCCAGCGGGGCGGGGGCGCGATACGAGCAGTACTTC.

The gene calls are TRBV7-6 and TRBJ1-3, with 10 bases matching TRBD1. This CDR3 contains 15 residues. Germline loops: CDR1 SGHVS, CDR2 FNYEAQ. The ends lost 5 bases at V and 4 bases at J; junction bases unmatched: 5. CDR3 nucleotides: TGTGCCAGCAGCCAGGGACAGGGGCCCGGAAACACCATATATTTT. Protein product: CASSQGQGPGNTIYF.

DNA of the CDR3: TGTGCCAGCAGCTTAGGGTCAGGGGGACTGTTTTTT. This codes for CASSLGSGGLFF. V usage is TRBV11-2 and J usage is TRBJ1-4; TRBD1 agrees at 7 bases. This CDR3 spans 12 amino acids. J was trimmed by 13 bases and V by 1 base; bases with no gene match: 3. Per germline, CDR1 SGHAT and CDR2 FQNNGV.

The rearrangement joins TRBV4-1 to TRBJ1-1; D is unresolved. Trimming stripped 0 bases from V and 1 base from J, with 9 bases between. CDR1 is MGHRA and CDR2 is YSYEKL in the germline V gene. This CDR3 has 15 residues. The chain's CDR3 is CASSQDPSPNTEAFF. The CDR3 nucleotides are TGCGCCAGCAGCCAAGACCCAAGCCCGAACACTGAAGCTTTCTTT.

The chain uses TRBV9 and TRBJ2-3, with 7 bases lining up with TRBD1. The CDR3 has 14 amino acids. Trimming cost V 6 bases and J 1 base; bases outside gene matches: 5. Germline lookup yields CDR1 SGDLS and CDR2 YYNGEE. This chain's CDR3 is CASTLQGGTDTQYF. For the CDR3, the DNA is TGTGCCAGCACTCTCCAGGGGGGCACAGATACGCAGTATTTT.

The CDR3 reads CASTPGAGGLEQYF. The CDR3 coding sequence is TGTGCCAGCACCCCTGGAGCGGGGGGGCTCGAGCAGTACTTC. This chain uses TRBV27 with TRBJ2-7; 10 positions agree with TRBD2. CDR1 and CDR2 from the germline V gene are MNHEY and SMNVEV (reference sequence). V shed 7 bases, J shed 6 bases, and the junction held 9 bases outside the gene matches. The CDR3 contains 14 residues.

On this clone: At the DNA level, this CDR3 is encoded by other sequences in the same sample as well. V is TRBV7-9 and J is TRBJ1-1; D uncertain. Trimming stripped 1 base from V and 2 bases from J, with 5 bases between. This CDR3 has 13 residues. CDR1 and CDR2 (germline): SEHNR, FQNEAQ (reference sequence). Written as DNA, the CDR3 is TGTGCCAGCAGCTTAGGCTCCAACACTGAAGCTTTCTTT. Its protein product is CASSLGSNTEAFF.

This rearrangement joins TRBV14 to TRBJ2-7; TRBD1 aligns across 11 bases. Germline V gene lookup returns CDR1 SGHDN and CDR2 FVKESK. The V segment lost 2 bases and the J segment 6 bases; nucleotides outside the gene matches: 9. The CDR3 totals 16 residues. CDR3 sequence: CASSQLPGQGVSEQYF. In DNA form, the CDR3 reads TGTGCCAGCAGCCAATTACCGGGACAGGGGGTAAGCGAGCAGTACTTC.

The chain joins TRBV5-8 to TRBJ2-1; D remains ambiguous. CDR1 and CDR2 (germline): SGHTS, YDEGEE. V was pared by 0 bases and J by 2 bases, with 15 bases between. This CDR3 region has 17 residues. CDR3 sequence (DNA): TGTGCCAGCAGCTTGGCCGAGTTGTGGGAAGCCTACAATGAGCAGTTCTTC. Protein sequence: CASSLAELWEAYNEQFF.

In its sample, this clone was seen once. The rearrangement links TRBV9 to TRBJ2-3; tentative D call: TRBD1 (6 bases). CDR1 and CDR2 from the germline V gene are SGDLS and YYNGEE. The germline V and J ends were trimmed by 1 base and 2 bases, with 17 bases remaining between them. The CDR3 length is 17 residues. In DNA, the CDR3 is TGTGCCAGCAGCGTACACAGGGACCGGGGATCCACAGATACGCAGTATTTT. Its translation: CASSVHRDRGSTDTQYF.

This chain uses TRBV4-1 with TRBJ1-6; D perhaps matches TRBD1 (5 bases). The CDR3 contains 16 residues. Germline loops: CDR1 MGHRA, CDR2 YSYEKL. Trimming cost V 4 bases and J 8 bases, with 18 bases left between them. The CDR3 sequence is CASSPMGVQAYSPLHF. The DNA for the CDR3 is TGCGCCAGCAGCCCGATGGGGGTACAGGCTTATTCACCCCTCCACTTT.

Regarding this clone: The sample has other DNA sequences that encode this CDR3 too. The gene calls are TRBV7-9 and TRBJ1-2; a possible D gene is TRBD1 (6 bases). CDR3 length equals 13 residues. V lost 1 base, J lost 5 bases, and 8 bases lay in between. The germline V gene encodes CDR1 SEHNR and CDR2 FQNEAQ (reference sequence). DNA of the CDR3: TGTGCCAGCAGCTTAGGGGACATTTATGGCTACACCTTC. It specifies CASSLGDIYGYTF.

This clone was counted a few times. The chain uses TRBV7-2 and TRBJ2-2; D possibly corresponds to TRBD1 (6 bases). V was trimmed by 4 bases and J by 8 bases, leaving 14 bases between them. Germline CDR1 reads SGHTA; CDR2 reads FQGNSA. This CDR3 spans 14 amino acids. The CDR3 loop reads CASSSQRGTGELFF. The DNA of the CDR3 is TGTGCCAGCAGCTCCCAAAGGGGGACAGGGGAGCTGTTTTTT.

The rearrangement uses TRBV9 and TRBJ2-5, with D perhaps matching TRBD2 (5 bases). The CDR3 is made up of 15 amino acids. The V gene lost 0 bases and the J gene lost 5 bases, with 14 bases spanning the gap. From germline, CDR1 is SGDLS and CDR2 YYNGEE. The CDR3 coding sequence is TGTGCCAGCAGCGTAGCGGGCAGCGGCGGGGAGACCCAGTACTTC. It translates to CASSVAGSGGETQYF.

A word on this clone: Within the sample, other DNA sequences also encode this same CDR3. The CDR3 DNA reads TGTGCCAGCAGTCCAGGGGGAAGTTATGGCTACACCTTC. It is translated as CASSPGGSYGYTF. The chain recombines TRBV6-5 with TRBJ1-2; 7 bases match TRBD1. The V and J ends lost 5 bases and 5 bases, in that order; junction bases with no gene match: 5. The germline V gene has CDR1 MNHEY and CDR2 SVGAGI. This CDR3 region has 13 residues.

The chain carries TRBV7-2 and TRBJ2-7; 11 bases are shared with TRBD2. Per the germline V gene, CDR1 is SGHTA and CDR2 is FQGNSA. CDR3 size: 16 residues. With V trimmed by 6 bases and J by 5 bases, 12 bases remained unmatched. Here the CDR3 DNA reads TGTGCCAGCAGTCTTATCTCCGAACTAGCGGGGGACGAGCAGTACTTC. Its protein product is CASSLISELAGDEQYF.

This chain connects TRBV13 to TRBJ2-3, with 10 bases that match TRBD2. The trim removed 3 bases at V and 0 bases at J, leaving 9 bases unmatched. This CDR3 comprises 18 residues. Germline CDR1 is PRHDT and CDR2 is FYEKMQ (reference sequence). The chain's CDR3 is CASSFRTSGAPSTDTQYF. In DNA form, the CDR3 reads TGTGCCAGCAGCTTCAGAACTAGCGGGGCCCCTAGCACAGATACGCAGTATTTT.

The chain uses TRBV5-6 and TRBJ1-2; 10 bases are a match to TRBD1. CDR1 and CDR2 (germline): SGHDT, YYEEEE. The V gene end was trimmed by 4 bases and the J gene end by 4 bases; junction bases not matched to a gene: 7. This CDR3 is 15 amino acids long. The chain's CDR3 is CASSEGQGIFYGYTF. Here the CDR3 DNA reads TGTGCCAGCAGCGAGGGACAGGGGATCTTCTATGGCTACACCTTC.